These 22 T cell receptor beta chains were all obtained from the same sample, sequenced in a study of technical replicates of blood from a handful of donors. This table comes from immunoSEQ multiplex PCR, and its TCRdb copy is limited to in-frame clones, with some not included. The sample has fewer than 95,000 clones; around 94% are singletons. The sequencing sample was made of T cells isolated from PBMCs. The source of these receptors is a human donor in good health.

The chain recombines TRBV10-1 with TRBJ2-3; 8 nucleotides agree with TRBD2. The CDR3 runs 17 residues. Germline CDR1 and CDR2: WNHNN and SYGVQD (reference sequence). Unmatched junction bases numbered 13, after V lost 8 bases and J lost 0 bases. For the CDR3, the DNA is TGCGCCAGCGGACCCGGGGGGGCCCGTGCTAGCACAGATACGCAGTATTTT. It is translated as CASGPGGARASTDTQYF.

CDR3 sequence: CASSLRTGGAEAFF. The CDR3 DNA reads TGTGCCAGCAGCCTCAGGACCGGGGGAGCTGAAGCTTTCTTT. J is TRBJ1-1 and V is TRBV7-6; D perhaps matches TRBD1 (5 bases). V gave up 5 bases and J gave up 6 bases, with 16 bases separating them. This CDR3 is built from 14 residues. From germline, CDR1 is SGHVS and CDR2 FNYEAQ.

The genes are TRBV11-2 and TRBJ2-7; D possibly corresponds to TRBD2 (5 bases). Germline V gene sequence: CDR1 SGHAT, CDR2 FQNNGV. Trimming stripped 5 bases from V and 2 bases from J, with 22 bases between. The CDR3 spans 17 residues. CDR3 sequence: CASSPSPRGRLPYEQYF. The DNA for the CDR3 is TGTGCCAGCAGCCCTAGCCCCCGAGGCAGGCTCCCCTACGAGCAGTACTTC.

This sequence joins TRBV6-5 and TRBJ2-3; D call uncertain. Trimming cost V 0 bases and J 4 bases, with 5 bases left between them. This CDR3 comprises 13 residues. Per germline, CDR1 MNHEY and CDR2 SVGAGI. CDR3 bases: TGTGCCAGCAGTTACTCGACATCAGATACGCAGTATTTT. As protein: CASSYSTSDTQYF.

V and J are TRBV7-8 and TRBJ1-1, with a possible D match to TRBD1 (5 bases). Germline V gives CDR1 SGHVS, CDR2 FQNEAQ. The V gene lost 5 bases and the J gene lost 0 bases, with 13 bases spanning the gap. The CDR3 totals 15 residues. The CDR3 sequence is CASSPRRVMNTEAFF. As DNA, the CDR3 is TGTGCCAGCAGCCCCCGCAGGGTCATGAACACTGAAGCTTTCTTT.

The chain employs TRBV7-8 and TRBJ1-5; weak D call: TRBD1 (6 bases). Looked up from germline, CDR1 is SGHVS and CDR2 is FQNEAQ. Trimming pared 1 base from V and 0 bases from J, leaving 10 bases between. This CDR3 has 16 amino acids. As DNA, the CDR3 is TGTGCCAGCAGCTTAGATAACAGGGATAGCAATCAGCCCCAGCATTTT. Amino acid sequence: CASSLDNRDSNQPQHF.

J is TRBJ2-7 and V is TRBV25-1, with 8 bases identical to TRBD1. V lost 4 bases, J lost 2 bases, and 1 base stayed unmatched. From germline, CDR1 is MGHDK and CDR2 SYGVNS. This CDR3 spans 13 amino acids. CDR3 DNA: TGTGCCAGCAGTGGGACAGGGCCCTACGAGCAGTACTTC. Protein product: CASSGTGPYEQYF.

The chain recombines TRBV2 with TRBJ1-5; TRBD1 matches at 8 bases. Losses at the gene ends were 6 bases for V and 1 base for J; bases not matched to a gene: 5. The CDR3 has 15 residues. The V gene's germline CDR1 is SNHLY and CDR2 FYNNEI. The CDR3 DNA sequence: TGTGCCAGCAGCGGCAGGGGGCAAAGCAATCAGCCCCAGCATTTT. It specifies CASSGRGQSNQPQHF.

The rearrangement uses TRBV7-9 and TRBJ2-3, with 7 bases fitting TRBD2. V lost 8 bases, J lost 1 base, and 3 bases stayed unmatched. Germline CDR1 is SEHNR and CDR2 is FQNEAQ (reference sequence). This CDR3 region has 13 residues. The CDR3 is CASYAGGTDTQYF. CDR3 nucleotide sequence: TGTGCCAGCTATGCGGGGGGCACAGATACGCAGTATTTT. The full variable domain, rest sourced from reference TRBV7-9 and TRBJ2-3, is DTGVSQNPRHKITKRGQNVTFRCDPISEHNRLYWYRQTLGQGPEFLTYFQNEAQLEKSRLLSDRFSAERPKGSFSTLEIQRTEQGDSAMYLCASYAGGTDTQYFGPGTRLTVL.

V is TRBV21-1 and J is TRBJ2-7; the table assigns TRBD2, which was not confirmed against the DNA. TRBV21-1 is annotated as a pseudogene. The CDR3 has 15 amino acids. Here the CDR3 reads CASSNHSPSGRAQYF. The DNA of the CDR3 is TGTGCCAGCAGCAACCACAGCCCTAGCGGGAGGGCTCAGTACTTC.

CDR3 nucleotide sequence: TGTGCCACCAGCAGAGATCCGGGGATTTGGAATGAGCAGTTCTTC. Translating gives CATSRDPGIWNEQFF. The chain has TRBV15 and TRBJ2-1, with TRBD2 as a possible D gene (5 bases). CDR1 LNHNV and CDR2 YYDKDF come from the germline V gene (reference sequence). V lost 0 bases, J lost 7 bases, and 13 bases lay in between. This CDR3 comprises 15 residues.

The V gene is TRBV19, the J gene TRBJ1-5; no clear D gene. Germline V lookup: CDR1 LNHDA, CDR2 SQIVND (reference sequence). Trimming left V 5 bases short and J 3 bases short, with 5 bases between. There are 12 residues in the CDR3. Here the CDR3 DNA reads TGTGCCAGTAGTCAGAACAATCAGCCCCAGCATTTT. This encodes CASSQNNQPQHF.

The V gene is TRBV7-8, the J gene TRBJ2-1; 11 bases align to TRBD2. Germline CDR1 and CDR2: SGHVS and FQNEAQ. The CDR3 consists of 15 residues. V shed 5 bases and J 5 bases; nucleotides not matched to a gene: 5. The CDR3 here is CASSPLAGGHNEQFF. The CDR3 DNA reads as TGTGCCAGCAGCCCCCTAGCGGGGGGACACAATGAGCAGTTCTTC.

The gene calls are TRBV4-2 and TRBJ2-2; D not resolved. CDR1 and CDR2 (germline): LGHNA, YNFKEQ. Trimming removed 0 bases from V and 6 bases from J, with 14 bases in between. The length of the CDR3 is 16 residues. The CDR3 sequence is CASSQDNILGAGELFF. DNA for the CDR3: TGTGCCAGCAGCCAAGATAATATACTTGGTGCCGGGGAGCTGTTTTTT.

The genes are TRBV19 and TRBJ2-3; tentative D call: TRBD2 (6 bases). Germline V lookup: CDR1 LNHDA, CDR2 SQIVND (reference sequence). The CDR3 contains 17 residues. V dropped 4 bases and J dropped 0 bases, with 17 bases sitting between them. This chain's CDR3 is CASSRRGIQTSTDTQYF. The CDR3 DNA is TGTGCCAGTAGTAGACGGGGGATACAAACTAGCACAGATACGCAGTATTTT.

This sequence joins TRBV2 and TRBJ2-2; 7 nucleotides line up with TRBD1. Germline CDR1 SNHLY, CDR2 FYNNEI. This CDR3 has 16 residues. V trimming: 6 bases; J trimming: 3 bases; junction bases outside the gene matches: 10. The CDR3 DNA reads as TGTGCCAGCAGAGAGGGACAGCCTGTTCACACCGGGGAGCTGTTTTTT. Translation: CASREGQPVHTGELFF.

V and J are TRBV7-6 and TRBJ1-5, with 8 bases that match TRBD1. This CDR3 region has 15 residues. Germline CDR1 and CDR2: SGHVS and FNYEAQ. V lost 2 bases to trimming and J lost 6 bases; unmatched junction nucleotides: 6. The CDR3 region has the DNA TGTGCCAGCAGCTTAAGGACAGGGAAAGGTCAGCCCCAGCATTTT. Protein sequence: CASSLRTGKGQPQHF.

This chain uses TRBV25-1 with TRBJ2-2; D possibly corresponds to TRBD2 (6 bases). Germline V gene lookup returns CDR1 MGHDK and CDR2 SYGVNS. The CDR3 extends over 17 amino acids. V lost 4 bases to trimming and J lost 0 bases, with 15 bases between them. The CDR3, as DNA: TGTGCCAGCAGTGCGTTCCACGGGACTGCGAACACCGGGGAGCTGTTTTTT. Translation: CASSAFHGTANTGELFF. Using reference TRBV25-1 and TRBJ2-2 for the parts outside the CDR3, the full variable domain is EADIYQTPRYLVIGTGKKITLECSQTMGHDKMYWYQQDPGMELHLIHYSYGVNSTEKGDLSSESTVSRIRTEHFPLTLESARPSHTSQYLCASSAFHGTANTGELFFGEGSRLTVL.

CDR3 residues: CASSLRGGEPQHF. In DNA form, the CDR3 reads TGTGCCAGCAGCTTGAGGGGAGGGGAGCCCCAGCATTTT. This chain connects TRBV7-9 to TRBJ1-5; possible D gene TRBD1, 5 bases. CDR1 is SEHNR, CDR2 FQNEAQ, per germline (reference sequence). The CDR3 runs 13 residues. Deletions cut 3 bases from V and 8 bases from J, with 11 bases between. The full variable domain, completed using reference TRBV7-9 and TRBJ1-5, is DTGVSQNPRHKITKRGQNVTFRCDPISEHNRLYWYRQTLGQGPEFLTYFQNEAQLEKSRLLSDRFSAERPKGSFSTLEIQRTEQGDSAMYLCASSLRGGEPQHFGDGTRLSIL.

This CDR3 is CASSSGTGSPEQYF. The CDR3, as DNA: TGTGCCAGCTCCTCCGGGACAGGGTCCCCCGAGCAGTACTTC. This chain links TRBV2 with TRBJ2-7, with 9 bases aligning to TRBD1. The V and J ends lost 8 bases and 6 bases, in that order; junction bases with no gene match: 11. The CDR3 consists of 14 residues. CDR1 and CDR2 from the germline V gene are SNHLY and FYNNEI.

This rearrangement joins TRBV9 to TRBJ1-1, with TRBD1 matching 8 bases. This CDR3 region has 16 residues. Losses at the gene ends were 1 base for V and 1 base for J; bases not matched to a gene: 6. Looked up from germline, CDR1 is SGDLS and CDR2 is YYNGEE. CDR3 in amino acids: CASSVRGDRTNTEAFF. The CDR3 nucleotides are TGTGCCAGCAGCGTAAGGGGGGACAGGACGAACACTGAAGCTTTCTTT.

This sequence joins TRBV6-5 and TRBJ1-1; a weak D match, TRBD1 (5 bases). Per germline, CDR1 MNHEY and CDR2 SVGAGI. V was cut by 0 bases and J by 4 bases, with 12 bases left in between. The CDR3 totals 15 residues. The CDR3 nucleotides are TGTGCCAGCAGTTACTCGATTCGGGGGTTCACTGAAGCTTTCTTT. It is translated as CASSYSIRGFTEAFF.